The next 6 T cell receptor beta chains were all read from a single sample in a study of shared T cell receptors in the human thymus. Only in-frame clones appear in the TCRdb table, and some are missing; sequencing was by immunoSEQ multiplex PCR. The sample includes hundreds of thousands of clones, roughly 86% seen only once; the top ten take roughly 0.0094%. This sample also appeared in a second study, on human thymus T cells.

The sequencing sample was made of thymocytes. The receptor set was obtained from a boy younger than two with a congenital heart defect.

This chain connects TRBV18 to TRBJ2-5, with D possibly TRBD2 on 5 matching bases. This CDR3 contains 14 residues. Trimming shortened V by 2 bases and J by 5 bases, and 12 bases separated the two germline ends. Germline V gene lookup returns CDR1 KGHSH and CDR2 LQKENI. The CDR3 bases are TGTGCCAGCTCACCATTGGCGGGTACCGAGACCCAGTACTTC. Protein sequence: CASSPLAGTETQYF.

This clone was seen a single time. This chain connects TRBV7-9 to TRBJ1-3; D perhaps matches TRBD1 (6 bases). The CDR3 is made up of 19 amino acids. Trimming pared 2 bases from V and 0 bases from J, leaving 20 bases between. CDR1 and CDR2 from the germline V gene are SEHNR and FQNEAQ (reference sequence). For the CDR3, the DNA is TGTGCCAGCAGCTTAACCTATGACACGGACAGATTCTCTGGAAACACCATATATTTT. Its protein product is CASSLTYDTDRFSGNTIYF.

The chain uses TRBV4-3 and TRBJ2-1, with 11 bases matching TRBD2. The junction had 3 bases not matched to a gene; V was cut back by 2 bases and J by 0 bases. This CDR3 spans 17 amino acids. Germline V gives CDR1 LGHNA, CDR2 YSLEER. The CDR3 here is CASSQTSGGFSYNEQFF. As DNA, the CDR3 is TGCGCCAGCAGCCAAACTAGCGGGGGCTTCTCCTACAATGAGCAGTTCTTC.

The chain combines TRBV12-5 with TRBJ2-6; TRBD1 aligns across 7 bases. This CDR3 has 16 residues. Germline CDR1 is LGHNT and CDR2 is FRNRAP. CDR3 sequence (DNA): TGTGCCGCGCTACTTACAGGGGACTCTGGGGCCAACGTCCTGACTTTC. Translating it yields CAALLTGDSGANVLTF.

This clone was seen a few times. This sequence joins TRBV30 and TRBJ2-7, with a tentative D call TRBD1 (5 bases). From germline, CDR1 is GTSNPN and CDR2 SVGIG (reference sequence). This CDR3 has 14 residues. The V gene lost 5 bases and the J gene lost 2 bases, with 16 bases spanning the gap. CDR3 coding DNA: TGTGCCTGGGGTGGGGCACCTCAAACCTACGAGCAGTACTTC. Protein: CAWGGAPQTYEQYF.

The chain has TRBV6-5 and TRBJ1-4; 8 bases line up with TRBD1. The CDR3 sequence is 15 residues long. Germline V lookup: CDR1 MNHEY, CDR2 SVGAGI. V was pared by 5 bases and J by 4 bases, with 6 bases of the junction left unmatched. This CDR3 is CASSTGTGVNEKLFF. In nucleotides, the CDR3 is TGTGCCAGCAGTACCGGGACAGGAGTTAATGAAAAACTGTTTTTT.